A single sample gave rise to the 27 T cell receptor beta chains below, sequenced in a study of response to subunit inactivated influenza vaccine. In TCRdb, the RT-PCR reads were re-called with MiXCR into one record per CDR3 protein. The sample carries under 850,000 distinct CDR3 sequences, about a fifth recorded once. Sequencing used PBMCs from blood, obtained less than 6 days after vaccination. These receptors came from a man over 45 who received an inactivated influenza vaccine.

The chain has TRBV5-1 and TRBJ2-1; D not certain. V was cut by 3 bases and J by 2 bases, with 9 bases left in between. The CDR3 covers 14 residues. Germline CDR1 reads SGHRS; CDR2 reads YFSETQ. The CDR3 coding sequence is TGCGCCAGCAGCTCGGCAGGACCCTACAATGAGCAGTTCTTC. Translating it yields CASSSAGPYNEQFF. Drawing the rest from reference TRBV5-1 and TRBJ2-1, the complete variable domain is KAGVTQTPRYLIKTRGQQVTLSCSPISGHRSVSWYQQTPGQGLQFLFEYFSETQRNKGNFPGRFSGRQFSNSRSEMNVSTLELGDSALYLCASSSAGPYNEQFFGPGTRLTVL.

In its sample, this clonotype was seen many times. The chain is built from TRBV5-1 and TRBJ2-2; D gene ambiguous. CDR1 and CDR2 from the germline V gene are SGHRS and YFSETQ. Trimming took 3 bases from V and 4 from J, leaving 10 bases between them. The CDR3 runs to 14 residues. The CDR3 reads CASSSTSRTGELFF. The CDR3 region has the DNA TGCGCCAGCAGCTCGACAAGTCGCACCGGGGAGCTGTTTTTT.

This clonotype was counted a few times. The chain's CDR3 is CAISEAGLAGETIETQYF. The CDR3, as DNA: TGTGCCATCAGTGAGGCGGGACTAGCGGGAGAGACCATAGAGACCCAGTACTTC. The V gene is TRBV10-3, the J gene TRBJ2-5, with 14 bases lining up with TRBD2. The trim removed 2 bases at V and 4 bases at J, leaving 9 bases unmatched. CDR3 size: 18 residues. Germline CDR1 ENHRY, CDR2 SYGVKD.

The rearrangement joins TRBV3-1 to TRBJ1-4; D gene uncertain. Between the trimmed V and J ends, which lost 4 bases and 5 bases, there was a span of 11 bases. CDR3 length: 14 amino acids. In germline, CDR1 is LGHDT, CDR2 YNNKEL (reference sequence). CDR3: CASSPGQKNEKLFF. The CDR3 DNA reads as TGTGCCAGCAGCCCCGGGCAGAAAAATGAAAAACTGTTTTTT.

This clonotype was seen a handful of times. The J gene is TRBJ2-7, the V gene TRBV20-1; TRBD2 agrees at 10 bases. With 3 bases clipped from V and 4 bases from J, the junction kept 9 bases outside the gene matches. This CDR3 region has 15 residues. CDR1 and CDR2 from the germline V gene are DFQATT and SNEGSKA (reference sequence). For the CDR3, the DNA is TGCAGTGCTAGCCTAGCGGGAGCTATATCGTACGAGCAGTACTTC. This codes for CSASLAGAISYEQYF.

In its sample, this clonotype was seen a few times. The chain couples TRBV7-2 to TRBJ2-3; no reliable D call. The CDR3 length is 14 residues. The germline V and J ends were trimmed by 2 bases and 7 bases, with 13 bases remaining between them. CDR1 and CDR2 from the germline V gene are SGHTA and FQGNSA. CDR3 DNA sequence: TGTGCCAGCAGCTTAAGCCGCGGCCAGAATACGCAGTATTTT. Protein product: CASSLSRGQNTQYF.

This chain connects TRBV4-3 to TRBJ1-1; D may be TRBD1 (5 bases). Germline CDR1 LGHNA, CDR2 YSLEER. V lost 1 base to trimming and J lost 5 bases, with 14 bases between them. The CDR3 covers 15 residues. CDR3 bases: TGCGCCAGCAGCCAAGCGGGTCCGGGGCGTACTGAAGCTTTCTTT. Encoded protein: CASSQAGPGRTEAFF.

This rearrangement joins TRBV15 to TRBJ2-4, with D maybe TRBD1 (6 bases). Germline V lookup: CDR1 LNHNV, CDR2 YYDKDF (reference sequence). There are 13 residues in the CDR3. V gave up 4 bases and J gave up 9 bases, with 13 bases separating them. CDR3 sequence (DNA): TGTGCCACCAGCACTTTCACAGGGACCATTCAGTACTTC. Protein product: CATSTFTGTIQYF.

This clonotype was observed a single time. CDR3 coding DNA: TGTGCCAGCAGTTACTCGATGAATGGGTCAGAAGAGACCCAGTACTTC. It yields the protein CASSYSMNGSEETQYF. The gene calls are TRBV6-2 or TRBV6-3 and TRBJ2-5; D not certain. The germline V gene has CDR1 MNHEY and CDR2 SVGEGT. This CDR3 comprises 16 residues. V gave up 0 bases and J gave up 3 bases, with 14 bases separating them.

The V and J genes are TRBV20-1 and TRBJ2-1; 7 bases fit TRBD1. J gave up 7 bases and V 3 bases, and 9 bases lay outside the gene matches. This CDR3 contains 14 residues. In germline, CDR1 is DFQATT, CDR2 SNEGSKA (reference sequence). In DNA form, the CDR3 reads TGCAGTGCTAGGACAGGGTTTGGGGCTAATGAGCAGTTCTTC. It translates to CSARTGFGANEQFF.

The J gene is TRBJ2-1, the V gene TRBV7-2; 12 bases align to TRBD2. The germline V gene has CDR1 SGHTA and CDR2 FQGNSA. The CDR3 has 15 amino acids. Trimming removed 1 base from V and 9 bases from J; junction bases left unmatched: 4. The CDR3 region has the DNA TGTGCCAGCAGCTTAGTTGGACTAGCGGGGTCTGAGCAGTTCTTC. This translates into CASSLVGLAGSEQFF.

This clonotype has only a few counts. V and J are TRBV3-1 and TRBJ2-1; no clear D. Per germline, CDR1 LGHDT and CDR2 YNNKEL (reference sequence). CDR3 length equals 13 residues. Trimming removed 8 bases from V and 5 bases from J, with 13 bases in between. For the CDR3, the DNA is TGTGCCAGCTCCACGACATGGGACAATGAGCAGTTCTTC. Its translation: CASSTTWDNEQFF.

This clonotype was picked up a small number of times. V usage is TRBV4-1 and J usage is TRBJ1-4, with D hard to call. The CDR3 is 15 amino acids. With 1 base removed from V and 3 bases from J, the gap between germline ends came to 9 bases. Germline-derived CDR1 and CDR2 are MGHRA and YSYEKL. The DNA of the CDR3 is TGCGCCAGCAGCCAAGCGGCGGTCCCTAATGAAAAACTGTTTTTT. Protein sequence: CASSQAAVPNEKLFF.

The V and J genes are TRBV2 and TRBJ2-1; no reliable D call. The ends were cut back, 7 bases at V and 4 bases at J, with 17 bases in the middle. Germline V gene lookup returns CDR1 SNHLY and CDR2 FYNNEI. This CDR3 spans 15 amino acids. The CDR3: CASTTEAALYNEQFF. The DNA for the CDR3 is TGTGCCAGCACCACTGAAGCCGCTCTTTACAATGAGCAGTTCTTC.

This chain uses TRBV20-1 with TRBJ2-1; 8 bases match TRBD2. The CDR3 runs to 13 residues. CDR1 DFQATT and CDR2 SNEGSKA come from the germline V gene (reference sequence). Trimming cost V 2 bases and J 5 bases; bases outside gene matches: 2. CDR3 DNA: TGCAGTGCTAGACTAGCGGGTAACAATGAGCAGTTCTTC. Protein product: CSARLAGNNEQFF.

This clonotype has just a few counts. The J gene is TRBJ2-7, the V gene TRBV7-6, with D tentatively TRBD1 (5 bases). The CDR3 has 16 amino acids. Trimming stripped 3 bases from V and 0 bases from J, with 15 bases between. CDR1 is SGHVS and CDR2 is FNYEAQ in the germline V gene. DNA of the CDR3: TGTGCCAGCAGCTTGGGCGCCCGGACAAACTCCTACGAGCAGTACTTC. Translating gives CASSLGARTNSYEQYF.

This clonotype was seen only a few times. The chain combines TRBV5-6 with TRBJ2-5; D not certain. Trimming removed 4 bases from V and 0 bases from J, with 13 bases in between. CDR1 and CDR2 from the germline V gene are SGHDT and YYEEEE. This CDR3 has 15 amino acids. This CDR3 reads CASSRVAAYQETQYF. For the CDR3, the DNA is TGTGCCAGCAGCCGCGTTGCCGCGTACCAAGAGACCCAGTACTTC. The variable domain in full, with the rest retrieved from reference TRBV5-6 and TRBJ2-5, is DAGVTQSPTHLIKTRGQQVTLRCSPKSGHDTVSWYQQALGQGPQFIFQYYEEEERQRGNFPDRFSGHQFPNYSSELNVNALLLGDSALYLCASSRVAAYQETQYFGPGTRLLVL.

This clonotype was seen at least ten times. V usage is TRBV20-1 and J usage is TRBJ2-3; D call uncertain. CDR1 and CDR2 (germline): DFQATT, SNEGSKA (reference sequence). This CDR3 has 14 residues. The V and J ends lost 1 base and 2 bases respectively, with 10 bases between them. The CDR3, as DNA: TGCAGTGCTAGAGTGTCAGAAAACACAGATACGCAGTATTTT. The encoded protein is CSARVSENTDTQYF.

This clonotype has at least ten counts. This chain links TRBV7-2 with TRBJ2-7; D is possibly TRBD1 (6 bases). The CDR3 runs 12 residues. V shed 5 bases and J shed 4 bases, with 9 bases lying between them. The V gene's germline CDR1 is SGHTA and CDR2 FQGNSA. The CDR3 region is CASSKDRYEQYF. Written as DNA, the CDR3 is TGTGCCAGCAGCAAAGACAGGTACGAGCAGTACTTC.

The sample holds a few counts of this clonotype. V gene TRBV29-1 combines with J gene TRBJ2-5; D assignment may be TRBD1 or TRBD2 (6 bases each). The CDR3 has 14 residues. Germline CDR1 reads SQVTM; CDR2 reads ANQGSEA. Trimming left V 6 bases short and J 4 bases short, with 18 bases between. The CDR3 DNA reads TGCAGCGTCTCCCGGGGGCAGGGTCGAGAGACCCAGTACTTC. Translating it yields CSVSRGQGRETQYF.

The CDR3 DNA follows: TGTGCCAGCACCCAACAGGGTGGCAACACTGAAGCTTTCTTT. It codes for CASTQQGGNTEAFF. The chain carries TRBV7-2 and TRBJ1-1; weak D call: TRBD1 (6 bases). CDR3 length equals 14 residues. Germline V gives CDR1 SGHTA, CDR2 FQGNSA. Trimming pared 7 bases from V and 2 bases from J, leaving 14 bases between.

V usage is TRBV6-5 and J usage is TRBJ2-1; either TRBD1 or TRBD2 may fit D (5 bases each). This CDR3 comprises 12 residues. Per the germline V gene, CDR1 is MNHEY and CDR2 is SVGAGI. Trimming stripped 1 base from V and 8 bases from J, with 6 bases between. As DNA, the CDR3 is TGTGCCAGCAGTTACTGGGACGATGAGCAGTTCTTC. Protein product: CASSYWDDEQFF.

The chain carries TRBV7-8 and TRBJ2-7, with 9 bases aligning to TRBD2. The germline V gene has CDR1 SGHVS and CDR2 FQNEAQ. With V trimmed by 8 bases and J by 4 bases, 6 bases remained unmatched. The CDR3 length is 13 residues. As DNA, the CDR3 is TGTGCCAGCTCGGGACTAGCTGAATACGAGCAGTACTTC. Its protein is CASSGLAEYEQYF.

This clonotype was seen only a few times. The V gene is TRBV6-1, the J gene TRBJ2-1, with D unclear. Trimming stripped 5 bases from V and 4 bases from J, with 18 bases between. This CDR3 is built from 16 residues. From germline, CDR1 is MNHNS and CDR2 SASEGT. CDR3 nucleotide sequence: TGTGCCAGCAGTAATGGCAGGTCTAGAGGTTACAATGAGCAGTTCTTC. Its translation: CASSNGRSRGYNEQFF.

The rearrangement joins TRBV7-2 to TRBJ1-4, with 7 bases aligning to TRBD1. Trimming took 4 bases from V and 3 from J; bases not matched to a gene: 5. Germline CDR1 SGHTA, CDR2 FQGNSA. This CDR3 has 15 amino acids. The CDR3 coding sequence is TGTGCCAGCAGCTCGACAGGGATCGCTAATGAAAAACTGTTTTTT. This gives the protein CASSSTGIANEKLFF.

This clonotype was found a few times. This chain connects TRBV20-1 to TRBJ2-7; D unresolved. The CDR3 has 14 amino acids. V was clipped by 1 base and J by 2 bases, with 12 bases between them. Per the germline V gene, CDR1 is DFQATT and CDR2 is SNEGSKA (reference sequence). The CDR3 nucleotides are TGCAGTGCTAGAGTTACCGGTTTTGCCTACGAGCAGTACTTC. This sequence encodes CSARVTGFAYEQYF.

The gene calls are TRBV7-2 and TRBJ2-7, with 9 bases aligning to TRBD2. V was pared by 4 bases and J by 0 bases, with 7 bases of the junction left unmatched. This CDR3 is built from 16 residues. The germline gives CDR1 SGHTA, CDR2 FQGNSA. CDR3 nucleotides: TGTGCCAGCAGCTCCGCGGGACTAGCACTCTCCTACGAGCAGTACTTC. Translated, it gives CASSSAGLALSYEQYF.